The 14 T cell receptor beta chains below come from one sample, sequenced in a study of cytomegalovirus exposure and HLA in healthy donors. PCR primers comprised 60 Vbeta and 13 Jbeta primers. Generated by immunoSEQ multiplex PCR, the TCRdb table keeps only in-frame clones and is missing some. Here the sample spans about 150,000 clones, roughly three quarters being singletons. Sequencing input: PBMCs. Source of these receptors: a woman aged 40 to 50 in good health and CMV-seronegative.

The chain combines TRBV4-1 with TRBJ2-2; TRBD1 aligns across 11 bases. The CDR3 is made up of 16 amino acids. V shed 4 bases, J shed 4 bases, and the junction held 5 bases outside the gene matches. Germline V gene lookup returns CDR1 MGHRA and CDR2 YSYEKL. The CDR3 nucleotides read TGCGCCAGCAGCCCACGGACAGGGGGCCTCACCGGGGAGCTGTTTTTT. It is translated as CASSPRTGGLTGELFF.

The chain couples TRBV2 to TRBJ2-7; no reliable D call. In germline, CDR1 is SNHLY, CDR2 FYNNEI. The V end was cut by 2 bases, the J end by 2 bases, with 13 bases between. This CDR3 contains 15 residues. CDR3 loop: CASSEQDLQTYEQYF. The CDR3, as DNA: TGTGCCAGCAGTGAACAGGATCTTCAAACCTACGAGCAGTACTTC.

This rearrangement joins TRBV2 to TRBJ2-5; 10 bases match TRBD1. The DNA end is a closer match to TRBJ2-7, so the J assignment may be wrong. The CDR3 runs 15 residues. Germline V gene sequence: CDR1 SNHLY, CDR2 FYNNEI. CDR3 sequence: CASSVRGTGDYEQYF. CDR3 DNA sequence: TGTGCCAGCAGTGTACGGGGGACAGGGGACTACGAGCAGTACTTC.

The chain joins TRBV10-3 to TRBJ2-5, with 9 bases identical to TRBD2. With 0 bases clipped from V and 2 bases from J, the junction kept 4 bases outside the gene matches. The CDR3 sequence is 16 residues long. Germline lookup yields CDR1 ENHRY and CDR2 SYGVKD. The CDR3 bases are TGTGCCATCAGTGAGTCTAGCGGGAGTCGGCAAGAGACCCAGTACTTC. Translation gives CAISESSGSRQETQYF.

CDR3 nucleotides: TGTGCCAGCAGCCTTGGACTAGCGGGAGTCTTGAATCTATTCGAGACCCAGTACTTC. It is translated as CASSLGLAGVLNLFETQYF. The V and J genes are TRBV9 and TRBJ2-5, with 13 positions matching TRBD2. The CDR3 sequence is 19 residues long. Per germline, CDR1 SGDLS and CDR2 YYNGEE. V lost 4 bases to trimming and J lost 5 bases; unmatched junction nucleotides: 17.

The rearrangement links TRBV19 to TRBJ2-3; tentatively, D is TRBD1 (7 bases). V was cut by 3 bases and J by 1 base, with 14 bases left in between. The CDR3 consists of 16 residues. Germline V gene data show CDR1 as LNHDA and CDR2 as SQIVND (reference sequence). This CDR3 reads CASSILGGTGTDTQYF. CDR3 coding DNA: TGTGCCAGTAGTATTTTGGGCGGGACAGGCACAGATACGCAGTATTTT.

The genes are TRBV11-3 and TRBJ2-1, with D possibly matching TRBD1 (5 bases). The V gene's germline CDR1 is SGHNT and CDR2 YENEEA. The CDR3 contains 13 residues. Trimming shortened V by 5 bases and J by 9 bases, and 14 bases separated the two germline ends. This chain's CDR3 is CASSAHRNGEQFF. In DNA, the CDR3 is TGTGCCAGCAGCGCCCACAGGAACGGTGAGCAGTTCTTC.

The chain has TRBV28 and TRBJ2-7, with 8 nucleotides matching TRBD1. Trimming cost V 1 base and J 4 bases; bases outside gene matches: 9. CDR3 length: 16 amino acids. Germline loops: CDR1 MDHEN, CDR2 SYDVKM. In nucleotides, the CDR3 is TGTGCCAGCAGTTTATTCGCGGGACAGGTTGAATACGAGCAGTACTTC. Translating gives CASSLFAGQVEYEQYF.

This clone appeared once. The chain is built from TRBV19 and TRBJ2-5, with TRBD2 matching 16 bases. The trim removed 8 bases at V and 7 bases at J, leaving 4 bases unmatched. The CDR3 extends over 14 amino acids. Germline values: CDR1 LNHDA, CDR2 SQIVND (reference sequence). For the CDR3, the DNA is TGTGCCAGTGGGACTAGCGGGAGGGCCGGGACCCAGTACTTC. This encodes CASGTSGRAGTQYF.

The chain is built from TRBV15 and TRBJ1-5, with a tentative D call TRBD1 (6 bases). The CDR3 length is 15 residues. Trimming shortened V by 4 bases and J by 5 bases, and 15 bases separated the two germline ends. The V gene's germline CDR1 is LNHNV and CDR2 YYDKDF (reference sequence). Here the CDR3 DNA reads TGTGCCACCAGCATCTTCTCACAGGGTGATCAGCCCCAGCATTTT. It encodes CATSIFSQGDQPQHF. Together with reference TRBV15 and TRBJ1-5, the CDR3 gives the full variable domain: DAMVIQNPRYQVTQFGKPVTLSCSQTLNHNVMYWYQQKSSQAPKLLFHYYDKDFNNEADTPDNFQSRRPNTSFCFLDIRSPGLGDTAMYLCATSIFSQGDQPQHFGDGTRLSIL.

The gene calls are TRBV6-1 and TRBJ2-1, with TRBD2 as a possible D gene (5 bases). The CDR3 extends over 14 amino acids. With 6 bases removed from V and 4 bases from J, the gap between germline ends came to 13 bases. Germline-derived CDR1 and CDR2 are MNHNS and SASEGT. Here the CDR3 reads CASRDLEKYNEQFF. CDR3 nucleotide sequence: TGTGCCAGCAGGGACTTGGAAAAATACAATGAGCAGTTCTTC.

V is TRBV6-5 and J is TRBJ2-3; 8 bases line up with TRBD2. Germline V lookup: CDR1 MNHEY, CDR2 SVGAGI. The CDR3 covers 15 residues. V was clipped by 6 bases and J by 5 bases; unmatched bases: 10. This CDR3 reads CASSLLGGGLDTQYF. The CDR3, as DNA: TGTGCCAGCAGCCTACTCGGGGGGGGATTAGATACGCAGTATTTT.

The chain employs TRBV19 and TRBJ1-2; TRBD1 matches at 8 bases. V gave up 5 bases and J gave up 3 bases; unmatched junction bases: 5. In germline, CDR1 is LNHDA, CDR2 SQIVND (reference sequence). CDR3 length: 14 amino acids. DNA for the CDR3: TGTGCCAGTAGTCCTCAGACAGGGGACTATGGCTACACCTTC. This sequence encodes CASSPQTGDYGYTF.

The rearrangement links TRBV18 to TRBJ2-7; D possibly corresponds to TRBD1 (6 bases). Germline CDR1 and CDR2: KGHSH and LQKENI. The CDR3 extends over 14 amino acids. V lost 6 bases and J lost 2, with 14 bases in between. CDR3 sequence (DNA): TGTGCCAGCTCCCCGACAGGCCCTGCCTACGAGCAGTACTTC. Translation: CASSPTGPAYEQYF.